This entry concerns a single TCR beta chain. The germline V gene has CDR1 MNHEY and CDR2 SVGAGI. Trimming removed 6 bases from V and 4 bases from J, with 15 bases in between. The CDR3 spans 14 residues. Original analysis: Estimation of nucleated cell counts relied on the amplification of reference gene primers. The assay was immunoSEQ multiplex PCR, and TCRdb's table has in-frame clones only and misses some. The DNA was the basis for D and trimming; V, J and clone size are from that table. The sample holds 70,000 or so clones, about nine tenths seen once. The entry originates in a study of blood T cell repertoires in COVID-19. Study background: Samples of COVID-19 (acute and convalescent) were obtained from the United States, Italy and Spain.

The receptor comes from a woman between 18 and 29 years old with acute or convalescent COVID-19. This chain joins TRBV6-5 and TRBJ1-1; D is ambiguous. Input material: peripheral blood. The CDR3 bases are TGTGCCAGCAGCGGGGTAGCTTGGGGCACTGAAGCTTTCTTT. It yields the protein CASSGVAWGTEAFF.